This TCR beta chain emerged from a study of T cells after yellow fever vaccination. TCRdb reprocessed the 5' RACE reads with MiXCR, giving one entry per CDR3 protein. The data hold about 350,000 distinct CDR3 sequences, with approximately 4% observed a single time. This clonotype occurred a few times. Germline V gives CDR1 LGHNA, CDR2 YSLEER. The CDR3 has 15 residues. Trimming stripped 4 bases from V and 3 bases from J, with 16 bases between. This chain links TRBV4-3 with TRBJ2-7; perhaps D is TRBD1 or TRBD2 (5 bases each). The sequence was collected from a man younger than 35 who received the YFV17D yellow fever vaccine. The specimen comprised PBMCs, sampled 5 days after the yellow fever booster vaccination. This CDR3 reads CASSPRTGPYYEQYF. CDR3 DNA sequence: TGCGCCAGCAGCCCAAGGACGGGACCCTACTACGAGCAGTACTTC.